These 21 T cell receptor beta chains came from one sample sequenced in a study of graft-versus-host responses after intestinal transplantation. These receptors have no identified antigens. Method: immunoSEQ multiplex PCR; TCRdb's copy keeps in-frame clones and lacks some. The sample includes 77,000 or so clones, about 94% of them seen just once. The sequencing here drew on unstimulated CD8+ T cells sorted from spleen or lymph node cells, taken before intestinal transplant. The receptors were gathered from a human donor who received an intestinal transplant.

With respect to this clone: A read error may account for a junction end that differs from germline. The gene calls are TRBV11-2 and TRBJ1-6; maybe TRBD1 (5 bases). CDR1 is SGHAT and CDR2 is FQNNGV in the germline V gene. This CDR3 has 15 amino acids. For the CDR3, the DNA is TGTGCCAGCAGCCCCCGGGACTCACTTAATTCGCCCCTCCACTTT. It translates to CASSPRDSLNSPLHF.

CDR3 protein: CASSLAGSYEQYF. In DNA form, the CDR3 reads TGCGCCAGTAGCCTAGCGGGCTCCTACGAGCAGTACTTC. This chain joins TRBV5-1 and TRBJ2-7; TRBD2 matches 8 bases. The CDR3 length is 13 residues. V lost 8 bases and J lost 0; bases outside the gene matches: 4. Looked up from germline, CDR1 is SGHRS and CDR2 is YFSETQ. The full variable domain, completed using reference TRBV5-1 and TRBJ2-7, is KAGVTQTPRYLIKTRGQQVTLSCSPISGHRSVSWYQQTPGQGLQFLFEYFSETQRNKGNFPGRFSGRQFSNSRSEMNVSTLELGDSALYLCASSLAGSYEQYFGPGTRLTVT.

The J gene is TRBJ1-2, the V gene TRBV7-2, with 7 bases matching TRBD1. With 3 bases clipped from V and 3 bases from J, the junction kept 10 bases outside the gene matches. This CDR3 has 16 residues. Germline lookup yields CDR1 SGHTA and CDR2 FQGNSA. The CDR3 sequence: CASSFIPRQGYYGYTF. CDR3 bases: TGTGCCAGCAGCTTCATTCCTAGACAGGGATACTATGGCTACACCTTC. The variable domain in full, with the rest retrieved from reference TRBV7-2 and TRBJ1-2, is GAGVSQSPSNKVTEKGKDVELRCDPISGHTALYWYRQSLGQGLEFLIYFQGNSAPDKSGLPSDRFSAERTGGSVSTLTIQRTQQEDSAVYLCASSFIPRQGYYGYTFGSGTRLTVV.

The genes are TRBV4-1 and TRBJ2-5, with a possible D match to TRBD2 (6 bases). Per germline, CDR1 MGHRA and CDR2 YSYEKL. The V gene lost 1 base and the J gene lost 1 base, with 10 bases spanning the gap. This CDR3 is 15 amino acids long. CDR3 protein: CASSQGGGTQETQYF. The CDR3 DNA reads TGCGCCAGCAGCCAAGGGGGCGGGACCCAAGAGACCCAGTACTTC.

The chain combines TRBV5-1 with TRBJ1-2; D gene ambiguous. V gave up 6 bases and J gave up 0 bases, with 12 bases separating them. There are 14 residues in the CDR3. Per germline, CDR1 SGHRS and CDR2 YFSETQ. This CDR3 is CASTDTGANYGYTF. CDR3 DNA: TGCGCCAGCACCGACACGGGAGCTAACTATGGCTACACCTTC.

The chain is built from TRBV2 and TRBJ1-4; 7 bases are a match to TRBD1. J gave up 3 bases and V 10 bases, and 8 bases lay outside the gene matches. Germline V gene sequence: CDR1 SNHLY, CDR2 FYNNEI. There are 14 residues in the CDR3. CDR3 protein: CATHPGQPNEKLFF. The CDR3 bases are TGTGCCACCCACCCGGGACAGCCTAATGAAAAACTGTTTTTT.

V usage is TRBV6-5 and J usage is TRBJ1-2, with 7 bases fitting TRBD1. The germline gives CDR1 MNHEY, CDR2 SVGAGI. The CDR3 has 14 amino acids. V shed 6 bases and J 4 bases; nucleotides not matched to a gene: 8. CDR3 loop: CASSLTGAPYGYTF. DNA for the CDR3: TGTGCCAGCAGCTTAACAGGGGCGCCCTATGGCTACACCTTC.

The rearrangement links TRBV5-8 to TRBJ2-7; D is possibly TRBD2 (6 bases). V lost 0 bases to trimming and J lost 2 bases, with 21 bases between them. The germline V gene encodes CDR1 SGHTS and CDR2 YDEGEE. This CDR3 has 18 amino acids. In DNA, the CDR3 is TGTGCCAGCAGCTTGGCCCTCTCAGGTTTACCGGGGGCCTACGAGCAGTACTTC. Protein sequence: CASSLALSGLPGAYEQYF.

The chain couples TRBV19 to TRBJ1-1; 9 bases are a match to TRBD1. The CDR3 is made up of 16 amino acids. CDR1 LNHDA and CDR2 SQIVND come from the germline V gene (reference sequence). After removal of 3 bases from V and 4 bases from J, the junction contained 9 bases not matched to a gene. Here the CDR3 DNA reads TGTGCCAGTAGTATCAACCGGGACAGGGTAGGCACTGAAGCTTTCTTT. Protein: CASSINRDRVGTEAFF.

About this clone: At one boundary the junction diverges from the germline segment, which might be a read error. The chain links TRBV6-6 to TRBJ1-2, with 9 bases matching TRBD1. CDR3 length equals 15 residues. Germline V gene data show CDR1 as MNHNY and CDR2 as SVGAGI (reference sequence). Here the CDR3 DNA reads TGTGCCAGCAGTTACTCTGGGACAGGGAGTGATGGCTGCACCTTC. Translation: CASSYSGTGSDGCTF.

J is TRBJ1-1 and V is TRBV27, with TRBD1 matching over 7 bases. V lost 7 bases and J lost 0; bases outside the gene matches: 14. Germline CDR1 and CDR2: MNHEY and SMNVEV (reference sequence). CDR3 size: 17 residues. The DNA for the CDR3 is TGTGCCAGCAAGGGAACAGGGGAGTACGGGATGAACACTGAAGCTTTCTTT. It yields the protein CASKGTGEYGMNTEAFF.

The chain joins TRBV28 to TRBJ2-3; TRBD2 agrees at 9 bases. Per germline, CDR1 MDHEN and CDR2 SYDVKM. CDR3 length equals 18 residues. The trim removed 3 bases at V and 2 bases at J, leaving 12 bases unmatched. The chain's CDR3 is CASSLEGRTSANTDTQYF. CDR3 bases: TGTGCCAGCAGTTTGGAGGGCCGGACTAGCGCAAACACAGATACGCAGTATTTT.

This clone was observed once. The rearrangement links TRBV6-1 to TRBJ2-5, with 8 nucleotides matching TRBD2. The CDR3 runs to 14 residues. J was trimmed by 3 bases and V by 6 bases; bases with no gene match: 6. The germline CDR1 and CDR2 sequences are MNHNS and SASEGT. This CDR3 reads CASSAGGPKETQYF. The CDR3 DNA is TGTGCCAGCAGCGCGGGGGGCCCAAAAGAGACCCAGTACTTC.

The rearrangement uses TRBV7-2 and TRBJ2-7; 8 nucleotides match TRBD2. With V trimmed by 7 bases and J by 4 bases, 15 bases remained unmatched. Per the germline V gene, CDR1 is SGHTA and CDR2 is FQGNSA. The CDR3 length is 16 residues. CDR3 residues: CASILGLAPEPYEQYF. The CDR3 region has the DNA TGTGCCAGCATCCTTGGACTAGCCCCGGAACCATACGAGCAGTACTTC.

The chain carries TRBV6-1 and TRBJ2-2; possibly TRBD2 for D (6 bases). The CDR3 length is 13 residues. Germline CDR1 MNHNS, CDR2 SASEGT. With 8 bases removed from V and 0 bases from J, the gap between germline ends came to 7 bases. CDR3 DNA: TGTGCCAGCGCGGGGCCGAACACCGGGGAGCTGTTTTTT. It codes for CASAGPNTGELFF.

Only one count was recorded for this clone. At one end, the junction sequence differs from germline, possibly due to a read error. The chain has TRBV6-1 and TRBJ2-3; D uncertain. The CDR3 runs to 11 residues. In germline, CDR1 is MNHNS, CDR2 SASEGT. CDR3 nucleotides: TGTGCTAGCAGTCACACAGATACGCAGTATTTT. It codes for CASSHTDTQYF.

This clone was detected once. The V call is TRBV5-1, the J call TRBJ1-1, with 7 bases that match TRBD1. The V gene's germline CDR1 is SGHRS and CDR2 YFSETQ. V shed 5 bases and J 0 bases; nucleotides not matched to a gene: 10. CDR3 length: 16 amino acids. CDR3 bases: TGCGCCAGCAGTCAGGCTGGGGGACAGATGAACACTGAAGCTTTCTTT. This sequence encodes CASSQAGGQMNTEAFF.

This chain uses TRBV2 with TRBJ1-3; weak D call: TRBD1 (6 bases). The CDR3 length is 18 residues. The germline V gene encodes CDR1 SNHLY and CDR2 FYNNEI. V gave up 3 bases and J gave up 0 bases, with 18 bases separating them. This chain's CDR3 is CASSELYRDRGSGNTIYF. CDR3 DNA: TGTGCCAGCAGTGAGTTGTACAGGGATCGGGGCTCTGGAAACACCATATATTTT.

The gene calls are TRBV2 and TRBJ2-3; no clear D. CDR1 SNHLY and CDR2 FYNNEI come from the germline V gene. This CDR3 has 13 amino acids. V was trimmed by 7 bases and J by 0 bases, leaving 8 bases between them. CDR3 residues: CASISASTDTQYF. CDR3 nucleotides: TGTGCCAGCATAAGCGCGAGCACAGATACGCAGTATTTT.

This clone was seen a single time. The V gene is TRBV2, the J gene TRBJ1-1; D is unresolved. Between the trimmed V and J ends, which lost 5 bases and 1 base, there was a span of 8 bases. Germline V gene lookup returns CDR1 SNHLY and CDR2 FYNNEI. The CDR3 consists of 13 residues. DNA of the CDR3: TGTGCCAGCAGTACCTTTGAGAACACTGAAGCTTTCTTT. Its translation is CASSTFENTEAFF.

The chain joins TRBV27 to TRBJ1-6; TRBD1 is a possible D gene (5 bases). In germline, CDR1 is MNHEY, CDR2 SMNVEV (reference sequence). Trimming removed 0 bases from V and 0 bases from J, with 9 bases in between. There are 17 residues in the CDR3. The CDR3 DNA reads TGTGCCAGCAGTTTATCGGGACCCCTCTCCTATAATTCACCCCTCCACTTT. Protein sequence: CASSLSGPLSYNSPLHF.